This T cell receptor beta chain was recorded in a study of OX40 agonist ivuxolimab in advanced cancers. About the study: Patients were given ivuxolimab, an antibody that agonizes OX40 (CD134). Dose-escalation cases comprised hepatocellular carcinoma, melanoma, renal cell or head and neck cancer. Study-wide points: Partial responders receiving 0.1-3.0 mg/kg showed among the lowest clonal expansion.

Profiled with immunoSEQ multiplex PCR; TCRdb holds only in-frame clones, not every one. This table has about 76,000 clones, approximately 85% appearing once. A history of autoimmune disease or systemic immunosuppression excluded patients. V was clipped by 6 bases and J by 2 bases; unmatched bases: 10. The CDR3 runs 17 residues. CDR1 is SGHTA and CDR2 is FQGNSA in the germline V gene. A word on this clone: Its antigen remains unidentified.

The clonotype originates from an adult with an advanced solid tumor such as melanoma, head and neck, liver or kidney cancer. This specimen was CD4+ or CD8+ T cells sorted from blood, taken in a trial of the OX40 agonist ivuxolimab. The rearrangement links TRBV7-2 to TRBJ1-5, with 10 nucleotides matching TRBD1. CDR3 DNA: TGTGCCAGCAGGATTGGGCAGGGGACAGGGGGCAATCAGCCCCAGCATTTT. This encodes CASRIGQGTGGNQPQHF.